One and the same sample provided the 22 T cell receptor beta chains below, sequenced in a study of graft-versus-host responses after intestinal transplantation. These receptors' targets are unknown. Repertoires were generated with immunoSEQ multiplex PCR, while TCRdb's copy carries only in-frame clones and drops some. The sample has about 130,000 clones, 80% to 95% seen once; the top ten hold approximately 0.2%. The material was unstimulated CD4+ T cells sorted from spleen or lymph node cells, obtained before intestinal transplant. The source of these receptors is a human donor who received an intestinal transplant.

The chain couples TRBV2 to TRBJ2-3; no firm D call. Germline V lookup: CDR1 SNHLY, CDR2 FYNNEI. This CDR3 contains 15 residues. Trimming pared 7 bases from V and 4 bases from J, leaving 18 bases between. CDR3 sequence reads: CASIETTMGADTQYF. CDR3 sequence (DNA): TGTGCCAGCATCGAGACCACCATGGGCGCAGATACGCAGTATTTT.

The chain has TRBV28 and TRBJ2-3, with D unclear. Germline values: CDR1 MDHEN, CDR2 SYDVKM. The ends were cut back, 4 bases at V and 1 base at J, with 15 bases in the middle. The CDR3 runs 16 residues. CDR3 sequence: CASSSVQVRGTDTQYF. The CDR3 DNA follows: TGTGCCAGCAGTTCCGTTCAGGTCCGAGGCACAGATACGCAGTATTTT.

CDR3 loop: CASSPLGPNSNQPQHF. CDR3 nucleotides: TGTGCCAGCTCACCATTAGGGCCCAATAGCAATCAGCCCCAGCATTTT. The chain uses TRBV18 and TRBJ1-5, with D uncertain. The germline CDR1 and CDR2 sequences are KGHSH and LQKENI. CDR3 length: 16 residues. V lost 2 bases and J lost 0, with 11 bases in between.

The chain combines TRBV30 with TRBJ1-4; maybe TRBD1 (5 bases). V lost 0 bases and J 8 bases, leaving 10 bases between the germline ends. Germline-derived CDR1 and CDR2 are GTSNPN and SVGIG (reference sequence). This CDR3 is 13 amino acids long. The DNA of the CDR3 is TGTGCCTGGAGTGTCCAGGGAGGGGAAAAACTGTTTTTT. This translates into CAWSVQGGEKLFF.

V is TRBV4-3 and J is TRBJ2-1; 7 bases are a match to TRBD2. V lost 3 bases and J lost 0; bases outside the gene matches: 8. Germline V gene sequence: CDR1 LGHNA, CDR2 YSLEER. The CDR3 length is 17 residues. The CDR3 DNA sequence: TGCGCCAGCAGCCAGCTAGGACGGACTAGCTCCTACAATGAGCAGTTCTTC. Its protein product is CASSQLGRTSSYNEQFF.

The gene calls are TRBV28 and TRBJ2-7; 8 nucleotides match TRBD2. The CDR3 sequence is 15 residues long. Losses at the gene ends were 6 bases for V and 0 bases for J; bases not matched to a gene: 7. Germline V gene sequence: CDR1 MDHEN, CDR2 SYDVKM. The CDR3 region is CASSRPGLVSYEQYF. The CDR3 coding sequence is TGTGCCAGCAGCCGACCGGGACTAGTCTCCTACGAGCAGTACTTC.

The chain couples TRBV11-1 to TRBJ2-5, with TRBD2 matching 10 bases. With the DNA end fitting TRBJ2-7 better, the J assignment may be wrong. Germline V gene sequence: CDR1 SGHAT, CDR2 FQDESV (reference sequence). This CDR3 has 14 amino acids. CDR3 nucleotide sequence: TGTGCCAGCAGCCTTCGGACTAGCGGCTACGAGCAGTACTTC. Amino acid sequence: CASSLRTSGYEQYF.

This rearrangement joins TRBV7-2 to TRBJ2-1, with TRBD2 as a possible D gene (5 bases). The CDR3 spans 15 residues. With 1 base removed from V and 4 bases from J, the gap between germline ends came to 11 bases. The germline V gene has CDR1 SGHTA and CDR2 FQGNSA. The CDR3 DNA reads as TGTGCCAGCAGCTTAGTTCTAGGAGGATACAATGAGCAGTTCTTC. Amino acids: CASSLVLGGYNEQFF.

The V call is TRBV6-4, the J call TRBJ1-2; the match to TRBD1 covers 7 bases. The germline CDR1 and CDR2 sequences are MRHNA and SNTAGT. V was pared by 3 bases and J by 8 bases, with 9 bases of the junction left unmatched. The CDR3 loop spans 14 amino acids. CDR3 amino acids: CASSEDRVTAGYTF. CDR3 coding DNA: TGTGCCAGCAGTGAAGACAGGGTGACCGCGGGCTACACCTTC.

The genes are TRBV7-9 and TRBJ2-1; TRBD2 matches at 9 bases. The V and J ends lost 9 bases and 4 bases, in that order; junction bases with no gene match: 7. The CDR3 is 14 amino acids. Germline-derived CDR1 and CDR2 are SEHNR and FQNEAQ (reference sequence). The CDR3 reads CASNIAGAYNEQFF. The CDR3 DNA is TGTGCCAGTAATATAGCGGGAGCGTACAATGAGCAGTTCTTC. Looking up the rest from reference TRBV7-9 and TRBJ2-1 gives the full variable domain: DTGVSQNPRHKITKRGQNVTFRCDPISEHNRLYWYRQTLGQGPEFLTYFQNEAQLEKSRLLSDRFSAERPKGSFSTLEIQRTEQGDSAMYLCASNIAGAYNEQFFGPGTRLTVL.

CDR3 residues: CASSRGREDQPQHF. The CDR3 DNA reads TGTGCCAGCTCACGGGGACGGGAAGATCAGCCCCAGCATTTT. The chain is built from TRBV18 and TRBJ1-5; TRBD1 might be the D (5 bases). Germline CDR1 reads KGHSH; CDR2 reads LQKENI. Trimming left V 4 bases short and J 5 bases short, with 12 bases between. CDR3 length: 14 amino acids.

The V gene is TRBV28, the J gene TRBJ1-2, with D unresolved. The length of the CDR3 is 14 residues. Trimming removed 3 bases from V and 4 bases from J, with 12 bases in between. CDR1 is MDHEN and CDR2 is SYDVKM in the germline V gene. Here the CDR3 DNA reads TGTGCCAGCAGTTTCCTCGGGATACCCTATGGCTACACCTTC. Translation gives CASSFLGIPYGYTF.

The sample holds one count of this clone. The rearrangement joins TRBV14 to TRBJ1-1; D may be TRBD1 (5 bases). The V end lost 4 bases, the J end lost 7 bases, and 22 bases lay between the germline ends. CDR1 and CDR2 from the germline V gene are SGHDN and FVKESK. The CDR3 is 16 amino acids. The CDR3 region is CASSPQVFFGADEAFF. DNA for the CDR3: TGTGCCAGCAGCCCGCAAGTCTTTTTTGGGGCGGATGAAGCTTTCTTT.

This chain links TRBV5-1 with TRBJ2-7; 8 nucleotides agree with TRBD1. The J segment lost 1 base and the V segment lost 4 bases, leaving 16 bases of the junction unmatched. The CDR3 extends over 18 amino acids. Germline CDR1 is SGHRS and CDR2 is YFSETQ. DNA of the CDR3: TGCGCCAGCAGCCCCCGACAGGGGAGGCTAGCCAAGTCCTACGAGCAGTACTTC. This translates into CASSPRQGRLAKSYEQYF.

V gene TRBV10-3 combines with J gene TRBJ2-7; D call uncertain. Germline V gene data show CDR1 as ENHRY and CDR2 as SYGVKD. Trimming removed 2 bases at V and 7 bases at J, with 9 bases between. The CDR3 covers 12 residues. In DNA, the CDR3 is TGTGCCATCAGTGAGGCGAGAGGAGAGCAGTACTTC. Translating it yields CAISEARGEQYF.

The chain uses TRBV28 and TRBJ2-7, with 8 nucleotides matching TRBD1. The trim removed 7 bases at V and 0 bases at J, leaving 5 bases unmatched. Germline assignment: CDR1 MDHEN and CDR2 SYDVKM. The CDR3 consists of 14 residues. The CDR3: CASIDRGLSYEQYF. The CDR3 nucleotides are TGTGCCAGCATAGACAGGGGCCTCTCCTACGAGCAGTACTTC.

The chain recombines TRBV19 with TRBJ2-7; 8 nucleotides match TRBD1. The germline V gene has CDR1 LNHDA and CDR2 SQIVND (reference sequence). The CDR3 extends over 14 amino acids. Trimming took 3 bases from V and 2 from J; bases not matched to a gene: 3. In DNA form, the CDR3 reads TGTGCCAGTAGTATGGGACAGGCCCCCTACGAGCAGTACTTC. Its protein product is CASSMGQAPYEQYF.

With respect to this clone: The junction differs from germline at one of its ends, possibly a read error. The rearrangement links TRBV7-2 to TRBJ2-2, with 13 bases aligning to TRBD2. CDR3 length: 16 residues. The germline V gene has CDR1 SGHTA and CDR2 FQGNSA. In DNA, the CDR3 is TGTGCCAGCAGCGCGGGGACTAGCGGGATGGTCGGGGAGCTGTCTTTT. As protein: CASSAGTSGMVGELSF.

The gene calls are TRBV6-1 and TRBJ2-7; a weak D match, TRBD1 (6 bases). Germline assignment: CDR1 MNHNS and CDR2 SASEGT. This CDR3 has 15 amino acids. V lost 4 bases to trimming and J lost 4 bases, with 17 bases between them. CDR3 coding DNA: TGTGCCAGCAGTGGTGCGAGACAGGCCTTATACGAGCAGTACTTC. As protein: CASSGARQALYEQYF.

This sequence joins TRBV5-1 and TRBJ2-1; tentative D call: TRBD1 (6 bases). CDR3 length equals 16 residues. The V gene's germline CDR1 is SGHRS and CDR2 YFSETQ. V shed 2 bases and J shed 2 bases, with 14 bases lying between them. The CDR3 coding sequence is TGCGCCAGCAGCTTAATACAGGGCGTCACCTACAATGAGCAGTTCTTC. Amino acids: CASSLIQGVTYNEQFF.

This chain uses TRBV5-6 with TRBJ1-5; no clear D gene. V lost 4 bases, J lost 0 bases, and 14 bases lay in between. This CDR3 has 16 amino acids. CDR1 is SGHDT, CDR2 YYEEEE, per germline. DNA for the CDR3: TGTGCCAGCAGCCGCACGGCTCCCTATAGCAATCAGCCCCAGCATTTT. Protein product: CASSRTAPYSNQPQHF.

This rearrangement joins TRBV4-3 to TRBJ1-6, with D unclear. Trimming took 0 bases from V and 7 from J, leaving 10 bases between them. Germline CDR1 reads LGHNA; CDR2 reads YSLEER. This CDR3 has 15 amino acids. The CDR3 loop is CASSQDSRPNSPLHF. CDR3 coding DNA: TGCGCCAGCAGCCAAGATTCCCGGCCAAATTCACCCCTCCACTTT.